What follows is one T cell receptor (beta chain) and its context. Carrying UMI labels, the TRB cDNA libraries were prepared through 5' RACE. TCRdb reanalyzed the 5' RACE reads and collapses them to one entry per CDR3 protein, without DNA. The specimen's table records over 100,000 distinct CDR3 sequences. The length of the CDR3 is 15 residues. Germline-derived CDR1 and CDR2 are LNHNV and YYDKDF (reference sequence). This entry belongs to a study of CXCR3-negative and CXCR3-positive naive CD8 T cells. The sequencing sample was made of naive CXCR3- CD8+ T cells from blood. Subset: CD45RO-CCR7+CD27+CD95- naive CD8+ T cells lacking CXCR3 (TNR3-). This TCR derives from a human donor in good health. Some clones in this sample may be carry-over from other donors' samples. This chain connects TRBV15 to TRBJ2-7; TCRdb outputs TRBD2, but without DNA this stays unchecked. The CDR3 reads CATSSDPGLAYEQYF.